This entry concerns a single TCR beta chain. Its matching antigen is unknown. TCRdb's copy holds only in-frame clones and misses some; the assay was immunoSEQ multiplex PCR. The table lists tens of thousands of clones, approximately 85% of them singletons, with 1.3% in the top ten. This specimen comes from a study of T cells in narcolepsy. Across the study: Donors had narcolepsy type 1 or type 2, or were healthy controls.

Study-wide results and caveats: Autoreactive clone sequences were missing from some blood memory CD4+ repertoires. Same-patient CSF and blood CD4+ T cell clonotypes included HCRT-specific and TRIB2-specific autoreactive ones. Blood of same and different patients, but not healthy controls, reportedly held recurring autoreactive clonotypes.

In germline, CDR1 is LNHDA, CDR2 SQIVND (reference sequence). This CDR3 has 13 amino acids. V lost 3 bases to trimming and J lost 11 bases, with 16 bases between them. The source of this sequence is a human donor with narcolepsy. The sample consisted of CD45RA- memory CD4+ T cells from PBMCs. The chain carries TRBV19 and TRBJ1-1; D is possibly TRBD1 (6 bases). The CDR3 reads CASSIGQGGDAFF. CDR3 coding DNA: TGTGCCAGTAGTATCGGACAAGGGGGAGACGCTTTCTTT.